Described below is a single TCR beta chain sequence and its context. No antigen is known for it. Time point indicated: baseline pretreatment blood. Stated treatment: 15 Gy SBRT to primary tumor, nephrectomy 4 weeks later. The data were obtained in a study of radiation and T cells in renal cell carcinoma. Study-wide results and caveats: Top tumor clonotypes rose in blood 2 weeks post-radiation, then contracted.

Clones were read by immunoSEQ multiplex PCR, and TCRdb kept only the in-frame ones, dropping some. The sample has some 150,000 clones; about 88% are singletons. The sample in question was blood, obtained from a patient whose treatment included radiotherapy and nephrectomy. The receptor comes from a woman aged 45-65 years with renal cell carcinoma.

CDR3 sequence reads: CASSLGGDPWGEKLFF. CDR3 nucleotides: TGTGCCAGCAGCTTAGGAGGGGATCCTTGGGGTGAAAAACTGTTTTTT. The chain combines TRBV13 with TRBJ1-4, with D perhaps TRBD1 (5 bases). CDR1 is PRHDT and CDR2 is FYEKMQ in the germline V gene (reference sequence). The CDR3 spans 16 residues. The germline V and J ends were trimmed by 0 bases and 7 bases, with 15 bases remaining between them.